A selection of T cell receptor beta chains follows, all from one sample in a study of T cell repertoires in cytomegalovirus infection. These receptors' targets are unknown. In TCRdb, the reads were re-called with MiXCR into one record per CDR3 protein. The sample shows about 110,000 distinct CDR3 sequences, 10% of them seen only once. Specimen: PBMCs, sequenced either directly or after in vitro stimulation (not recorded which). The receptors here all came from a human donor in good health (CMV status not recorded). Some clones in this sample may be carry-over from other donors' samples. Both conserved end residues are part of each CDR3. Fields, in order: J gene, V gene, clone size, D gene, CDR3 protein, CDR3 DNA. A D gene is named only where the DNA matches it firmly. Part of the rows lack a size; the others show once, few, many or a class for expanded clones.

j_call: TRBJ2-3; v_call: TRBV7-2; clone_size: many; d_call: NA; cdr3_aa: CASSLEITDTQYF; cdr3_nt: TGTGCCAGCAGCTTGGAGATCACAGATACGCAGTATTTT
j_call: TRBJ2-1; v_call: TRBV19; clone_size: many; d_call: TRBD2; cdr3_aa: CASSVGLANEQFF; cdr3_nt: TGTGCCAGTAGTGTCGGACTAGCGAATGAGCAGTTCTTC
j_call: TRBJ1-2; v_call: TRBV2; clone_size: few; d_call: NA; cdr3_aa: CASSEASTYGYTF; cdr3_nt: TGTGCCAGCAGTGAGGCCAGTACCTATGGCTACACCTTC
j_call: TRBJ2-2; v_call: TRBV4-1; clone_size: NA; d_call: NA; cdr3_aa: CASSQEDPRETSNTGELFF; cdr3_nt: TGCGCCAGCAGCCAAGAAGATCCGAGGGAGACATCGAACACCGGGGAGCTGTTTTTT
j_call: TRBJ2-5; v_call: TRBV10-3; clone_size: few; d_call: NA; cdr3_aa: CAIGGIEETQYF; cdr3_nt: TGTGCCATCGGCGGGATAGAAGAGACCCAGTACTTC
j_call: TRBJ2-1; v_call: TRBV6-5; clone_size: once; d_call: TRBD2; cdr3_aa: CASRLLAGVYNEQFF; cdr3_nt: TGTGCCAGCAGATTACTAGCGGGAGTTTACAATGAGCAGTTCTTC
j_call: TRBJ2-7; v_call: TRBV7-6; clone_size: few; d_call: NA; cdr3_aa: CASGLQSEQYF; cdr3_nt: TGTGCCAGCGGCCTCCAGAGTGAGCAGTACTTC
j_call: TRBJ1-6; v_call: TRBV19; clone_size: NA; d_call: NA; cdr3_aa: CASSLLSSPLHF; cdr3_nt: TGTGCCAGTAGCCTACTAAGCTCACCCCTCCACTTT
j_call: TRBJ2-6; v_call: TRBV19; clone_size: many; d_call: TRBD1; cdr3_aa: CASSITGAGANVLTF; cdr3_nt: TGTGCCAGTAGTATAACAGGGGCCGGGGCCAACGTCCTGACTTTC
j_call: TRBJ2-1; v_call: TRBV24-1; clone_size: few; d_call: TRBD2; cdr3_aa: CATFSGREGEQFF; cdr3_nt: TGTGCCACCTTTAGCGGGAGAGAAGGTGAGCAGTTCTTC
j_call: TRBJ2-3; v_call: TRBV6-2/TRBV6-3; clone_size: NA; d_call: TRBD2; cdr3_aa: CASAGSGLAGGRNTQYF; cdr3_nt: TGTGCCAGCGCGGGGAGCGGACTAGCGGGAGGGAGGAATACGCAGTATTTT
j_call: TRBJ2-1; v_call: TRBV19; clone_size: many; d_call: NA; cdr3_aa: CASSIIPPGTNEQFF; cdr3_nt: TGTGCCAGTAGTATAATCCCCCCGGGGACCAATGAGCAGTTCTTC
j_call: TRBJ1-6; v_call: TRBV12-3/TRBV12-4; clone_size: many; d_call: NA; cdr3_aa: CASRDGAGGSPLHF; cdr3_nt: TGTGCCAGCCGGGACGGGGCCGGGGGCTCACCCCTCCACTTT
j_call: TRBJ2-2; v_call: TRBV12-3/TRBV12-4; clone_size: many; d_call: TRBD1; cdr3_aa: CASSSTGGSIGELFF; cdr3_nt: TGTGCCAGCAGCTCGACAGGGGGGAGCATCGGGGAGCTGTTTTTT
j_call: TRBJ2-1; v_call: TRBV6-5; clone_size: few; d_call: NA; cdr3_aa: CASSYVMGPEQFF; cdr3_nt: TGTGCCAGCAGTTATGTGATGGGCCCCGAGCAGTTCTTC
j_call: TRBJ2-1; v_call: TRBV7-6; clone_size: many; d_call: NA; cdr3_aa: CASSFGSRIGQFF; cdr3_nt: TGTGCCAGCAGCTTCGGGTCCCGGATCGGGCAGTTCTTC
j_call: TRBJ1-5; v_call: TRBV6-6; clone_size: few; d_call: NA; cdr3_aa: CASRSQGESQPQHF; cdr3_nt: TGTGCCAGCAGGTCACAGGGTGAATCTCAGCCCCAGCATTTT
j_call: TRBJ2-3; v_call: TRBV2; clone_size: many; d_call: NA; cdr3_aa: CASFPWARSTDTQYF; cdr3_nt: TGTGCCAGCTTCCCCTGGGCCAGGAGCACAGATACGCAGTATTTT
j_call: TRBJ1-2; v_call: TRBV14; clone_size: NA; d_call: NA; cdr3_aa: CASSPRSQNYGYTF; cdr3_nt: TGTGCCAGCAGCCCCCGGTCCCAAAACTATGGCTACACCTTC
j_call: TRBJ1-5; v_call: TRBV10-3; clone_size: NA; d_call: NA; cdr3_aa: CAISESKGRQPQHF; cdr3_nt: TGTGCCATCAGTGAGTCGAAAGGGCGTCAGCCCCAGCATTTT
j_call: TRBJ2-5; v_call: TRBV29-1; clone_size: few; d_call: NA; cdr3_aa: CSVESREETQYF; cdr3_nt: TGCAGCGTTGAATCCAGGGAAGAGACCCAGTACTTC
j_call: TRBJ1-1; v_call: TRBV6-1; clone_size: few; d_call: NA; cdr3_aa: CASNPGYHTEAFF; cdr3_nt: TGTGCCAGCAACCCGGGGTACCACACTGAAGCTTTCTTT
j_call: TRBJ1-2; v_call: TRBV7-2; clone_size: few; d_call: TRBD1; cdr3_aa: CASSLSGTGVGYTF; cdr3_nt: TGTGCCAGCAGCTTATCTGGGACAGGGGTAGGCTACACCTTC
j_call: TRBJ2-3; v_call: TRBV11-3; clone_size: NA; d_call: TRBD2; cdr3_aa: CASSRNGLAGGRTTDTQYF; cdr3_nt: TGTGCCAGCAGCCGTAACGGACTAGCGGGAGGCCGAACCACAGATACGCAGTATTTT
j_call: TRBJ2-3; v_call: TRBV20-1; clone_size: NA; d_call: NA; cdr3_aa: CSARDVATSTDTQYF; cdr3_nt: TGCAGTGCTAGAGATGTCGCTACTAGCACAGATACGCAGTATTTT
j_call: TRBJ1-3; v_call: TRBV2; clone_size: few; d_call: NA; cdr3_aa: CASSRTVSGNTIYF; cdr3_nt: TGTGCCAGCAGTAGGACAGTCTCTGGAAACACCATATATTTT
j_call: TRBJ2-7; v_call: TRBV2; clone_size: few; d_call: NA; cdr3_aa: CASSGRTAYEQYF; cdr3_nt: TGTGCCAGCAGTGGAAGGACAGCCTACGAGCAGTACTTC
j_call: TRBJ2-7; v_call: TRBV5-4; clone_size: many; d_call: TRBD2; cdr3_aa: CASGTSGIYEQYF; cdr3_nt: TGTGCCAGCGGGACTAGCGGGATTTACGAGCAGTACTTC
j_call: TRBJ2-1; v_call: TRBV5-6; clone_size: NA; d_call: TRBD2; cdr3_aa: CASSLETSGVSSYNEQFF; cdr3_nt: TGTGCCAGCAGCTTGGAGACTAGCGGGGTAAGCTCCTACAATGAGCAGTTCTTC
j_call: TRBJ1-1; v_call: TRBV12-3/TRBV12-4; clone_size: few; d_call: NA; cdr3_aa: CASSFQDFGGAFF; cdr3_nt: TGTGCCAGCAGTTTTCAGGACTTCGGAGGAGCTTTCTTT
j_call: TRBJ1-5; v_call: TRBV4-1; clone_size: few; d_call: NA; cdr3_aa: CASSQAGVNQPQHF; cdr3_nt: TGCGCCAGCAGCCAAGCAGGGGTCAATCAGCCCCAGCATTTT
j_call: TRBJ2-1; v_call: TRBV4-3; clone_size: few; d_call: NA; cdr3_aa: CASSPVSGGDRDYNEQFF; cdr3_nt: TGCGCCAGCAGTCCTGTGTCAGGGGGGGACAGAGACTACAATGAGCAGTTCTTC
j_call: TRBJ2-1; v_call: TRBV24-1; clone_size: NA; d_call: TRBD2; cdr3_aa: CATSDLFSGRDGNEQFF; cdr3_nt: TGTGCCACCAGTGATTTGTTTAGCGGGAGAGATGGCAATGAGCAGTTCTTC
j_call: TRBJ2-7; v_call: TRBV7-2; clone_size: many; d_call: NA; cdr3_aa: CASSLVAGMEYEQYF; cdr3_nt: TGTGCCAGCAGCTTAGTGGCAGGGATGGAGTACGAGCAGTACTTC
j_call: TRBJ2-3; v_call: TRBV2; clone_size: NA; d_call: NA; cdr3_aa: CASKAGQSTDTQYF; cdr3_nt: TGTGCCAGCAAAGCGGGACAAAGCACAGATACGCAGTATTTT
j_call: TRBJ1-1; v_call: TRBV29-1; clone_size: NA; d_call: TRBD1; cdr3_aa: CSVKGQELSRAFF; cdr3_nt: TGCAGCGTGAAGGGACAGGAACTTTCTCGAGCTTTCTTT
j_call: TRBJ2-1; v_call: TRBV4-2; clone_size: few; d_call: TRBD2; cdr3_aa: CASSQETSGSGDEQFF; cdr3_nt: TGTGCCAGCAGCCAAGAAACTAGCGGCAGCGGGGATGAGCAGTTCTTC
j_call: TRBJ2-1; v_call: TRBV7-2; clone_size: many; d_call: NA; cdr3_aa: CASSIENFAYNEQFF; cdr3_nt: TGTGCCAGCAGTATTGAAAACTTCGCCTACAATGAGCAGTTCTTC
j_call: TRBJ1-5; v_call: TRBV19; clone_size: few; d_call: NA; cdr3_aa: CASSIITGNHQPQHF; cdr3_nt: TGTGCCAGTAGTATAATCACAGGGAACCATCAGCCCCAGCATTTT
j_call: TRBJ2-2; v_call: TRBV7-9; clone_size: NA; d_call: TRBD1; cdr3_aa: CVTGDRNTGELFF; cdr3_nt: TGCGTGACAGGGGATCGGAACACCGGGGAGCTGTTTTTT
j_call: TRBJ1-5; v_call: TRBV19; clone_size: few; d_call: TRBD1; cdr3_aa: CASSLSGTGGGQPQHF; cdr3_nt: TGTGCCAGTAGTCTGTCCGGGACAGGGGGGGGGCAGCCCCAGCATTTT